What follows are 5 T cell receptor beta chains derived from one specimen sequenced in a study of shared clonotypes between healthy human individuals. Profiling relied on immunoSEQ multiplex PCR, and the TCRdb table lists in-frame clones only, not all of them. The table has about 380,000 clones, about 96% seen once. The specimen was memory CD8+ T cells sorted from blood. The subset is: CD45RO+ cells pooled with CCR7-negative TemRA cells. These receptors came from a man aged 25 to 40 in good health.

The chain couples TRBV28 to TRBJ1-3, with D perhaps TRBD1 (6 bases). The CDR3 has 17 residues. V dropped 2 bases and J dropped 0 bases, with 14 bases sitting between them. From germline, CDR1 is MDHEN and CDR2 SYDVKM. CDR3 in amino acids: CASSLVDRPHSGNTIYF. Here the CDR3 DNA reads TGTGCCAGCAGTTTAGTCGACAGGCCCCACTCTGGAAACACCATATATTTT.

A single count supports this clone. An end of the junction does not agree with germline; a read error may underlie this. This chain uses TRBV4-1 with TRBJ1-5, with 7 bases that match TRBD1. The CDR3 has 15 amino acids. Germline CDR1 MGHRA, CDR2 YSYEKL. CDR3 amino acids: CASSQFRGGHQPQHF. In DNA form, the CDR3 reads TGCGCCAGTAGCCAATTCAGGGGGGGTCATCAGCCCCAGCATTTT.

On this clone itself: At the DNA level, this CDR3 is encoded by other sequences in the same sample as well. The V gene is TRBV5-1, the J gene TRBJ1-1; D ambiguous. V lost 0 bases, J lost 3 bases, and 6 bases lay in between. The germline gives CDR1 SGHRS, CDR2 YFSETQ. The CDR3 covers 13 residues. The CDR3 region has the DNA TGCGCCAGCAGCTTGGGTGGGGACACTGAAGCTTTCTTT. Translating gives CASSLGGDTEAFF.

This clone occurred once. The chain uses TRBV7-2 and TRBJ2-3; tentatively, D is TRBD2 (6 bases). The length of the CDR3 is 19 residues. V was pared by 5 bases and J by 4 bases, with 28 bases between. Germline-derived CDR1 and CDR2 are SGHTA and FQGNSA. CDR3 protein: CASSLPRTVRGVPADTQYF. In DNA form, the CDR3 reads TGTGCCAGCAGCCTCCCCAGAACGGTACGCGGGGTCCCCGCAGATACGCAGTATTTT.

The chain has TRBV6-1 and TRBJ2-7; weak D call: TRBD1 (6 bases). CDR1 and CDR2 from the germline V gene are MNHNS and SASEGT. The V and J ends lost 2 bases and 3 bases respectively, with 14 bases between them. This CDR3 has 15 amino acids. This chain's CDR3 is CASSESTGWFYEQYF. CDR3 DNA: TGTGCCAGCAGTGAATCGACAGGATGGTTCTACGAGCAGTACTTC.